This T cell receptor beta chain was obtained from a study of T cell changes during pregnancy in multiple sclerosis. Profiled with immunoSEQ multiplex PCR; TCRdb holds only in-frame clones, not every one. The sample has 41,000 or so clones, over 90% seen once. Trimming at V came to 5 bases and at J to 3 bases, leaving 7 bases not matched to a gene. Germline V gene lookup returns CDR1 MDHEN and CDR2 SYDVKM. This CDR3 spans 15 amino acids. The input for sequencing was CD8+ T cells from peripheral blood mononuclear cells, taken in the third trimester of pregnancy. The chain recombines TRBV28 with TRBJ2-7; TRBD2 matches at 10 bases. The clonotype originates from a female donor with multiple sclerosis, enrolled in a pregnancy study. CDR3: CASSQLAGGVYEQYF. Here the CDR3 DNA reads TGTGCCAGCAGTCAATTAGCGGGGGGAGTCTACGAGCAGTACTTC. Filled out from reference TRBV28 and TRBJ2-7, the complete variable domain reads DVKVTQSSRYLVKRTGEKVFLECVQDMDHENMFWYRQDPGLGLRLIYFSYDVKMKEKGDIPEGYSVSREKKERFSLILESASTNQTSMYLCASSQLAGGVYEQYFGPGTRLTVT.